This T cell receptor beta chain was recorded in a study of CD8+ T cells in alopecia areata. Across the study: The authors grafted skin from approximately 6-13-month-old C3H/HeJ donors with spontaneous alopecia onto approximately 6-11-week-old female C3H/HeJ mice. Study-level points and caveats: There were also resident alphabeta T cells of normal skin sequenced in scalp samples. Patients showed less clear TCR sequence sharing than mice, possibly partly because of HLA diversity. Clonality in lesional scalp, especially alopecia totalis/universalis, exceeded that of normal scalp.

TCR sequencing used cDNA made by reverse transcription of extracted RNA. Generated by immunoSEQ multiplex PCR, the TCRdb table keeps only in-frame clones and is missing some. The sample shows more than 250,000 clones, none of them appearing just once. Germline-derived CDR1 and CDR2 are NSHNY and SYGAGN. CDR3 length: 13 amino acids. Trimming removed 5 bases from V and 3 bases from J; junction bases left unmatched: 3. Points on this clone: Its antigen is as yet unknown. Gene names are mouse gene names. The missing CDR3 end, 4 residues past where the read stops, is filled in from the germline J gene.

Pooled cutaneous lymph node cells were sorted using CD4, CD8alpha, NKG2D, NKG2ACE and other markers. This chain uses TRBV13-1 with TRBJ1-1; TRBD1 agrees at 8 bases. The receptor's source is a C3H/HeJ mouse with alopecia areata. The strain's MHC type: H2-k. The sample was CD4+ T cells sorted from a lymph node. The CDR3 sequence: CASRTGVDTEVFF. CDR3 DNA, as far as it was read: TGTGCCAGCAGGACAGGGGTGGACACA.